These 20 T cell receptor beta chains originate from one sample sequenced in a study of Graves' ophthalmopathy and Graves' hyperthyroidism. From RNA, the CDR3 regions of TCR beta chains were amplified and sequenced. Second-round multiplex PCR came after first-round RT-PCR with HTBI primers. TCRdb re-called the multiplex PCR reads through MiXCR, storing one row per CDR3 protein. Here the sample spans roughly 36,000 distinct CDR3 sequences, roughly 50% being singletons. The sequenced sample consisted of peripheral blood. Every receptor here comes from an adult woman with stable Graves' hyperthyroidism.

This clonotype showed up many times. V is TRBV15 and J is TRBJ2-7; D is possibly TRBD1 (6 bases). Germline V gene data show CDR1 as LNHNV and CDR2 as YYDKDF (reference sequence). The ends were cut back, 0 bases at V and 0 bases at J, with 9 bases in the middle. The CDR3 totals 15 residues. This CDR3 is CATSREGASSYEQYF. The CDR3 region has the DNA TGTGCCACCAGCAGAGAGGGGGCTAGCTCCTACGAGCAGTACTTC.

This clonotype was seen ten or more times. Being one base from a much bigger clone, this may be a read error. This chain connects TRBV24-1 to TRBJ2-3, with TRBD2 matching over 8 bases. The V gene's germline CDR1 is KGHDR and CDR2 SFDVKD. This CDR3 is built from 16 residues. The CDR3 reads CAISDPAGAELNTQYF. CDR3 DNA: TGTGCCATCAGTGACCCAGCGGGAGCCGAATTGAATACGCAGTATTTT.

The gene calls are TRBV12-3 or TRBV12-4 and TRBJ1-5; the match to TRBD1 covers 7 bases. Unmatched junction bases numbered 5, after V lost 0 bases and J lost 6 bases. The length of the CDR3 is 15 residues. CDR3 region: CASSLARGPPQPQHF. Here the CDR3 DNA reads TGTGCCAGCAGTTTAGCTAGGGGGCCCCCTCAGCCCCAGCATTTT.

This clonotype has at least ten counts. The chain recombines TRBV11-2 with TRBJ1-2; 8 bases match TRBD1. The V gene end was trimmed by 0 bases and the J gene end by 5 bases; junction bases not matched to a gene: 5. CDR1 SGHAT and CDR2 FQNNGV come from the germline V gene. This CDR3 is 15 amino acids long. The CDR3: CASSLEGTGSYGYTF. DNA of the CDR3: TGTGCCAGCAGCTTAGAAGGGACAGGCTCGTATGGCTACACCTTC.

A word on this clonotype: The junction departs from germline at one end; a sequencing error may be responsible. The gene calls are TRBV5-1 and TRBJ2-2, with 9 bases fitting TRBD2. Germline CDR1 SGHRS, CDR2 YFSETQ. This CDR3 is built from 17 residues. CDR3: CDSSLASGKARTGELFF. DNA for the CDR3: TGCGACAGCAGCTTGGCTAGCGGGAAGGCAAGGACCGGGGAGCTGTTTTTT.

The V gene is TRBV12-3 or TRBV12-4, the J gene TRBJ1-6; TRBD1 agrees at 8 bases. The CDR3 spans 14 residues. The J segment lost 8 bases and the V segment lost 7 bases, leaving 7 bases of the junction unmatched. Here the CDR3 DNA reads TGTGCCAGCACCCAAGGACAGGGAGATTCACCCCTCCACTTT. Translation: CASTQGQGDSPLHF.

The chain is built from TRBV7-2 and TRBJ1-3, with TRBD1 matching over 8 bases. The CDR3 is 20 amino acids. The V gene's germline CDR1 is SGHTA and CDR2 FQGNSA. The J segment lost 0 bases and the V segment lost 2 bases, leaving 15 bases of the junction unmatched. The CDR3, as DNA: TGTGCCAGCAGCTTACGGCACCAGGGACAGGCGGACCTCTCTGGAAACACCATATATTTT. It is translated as CASSLRHQGQADLSGNTIYF. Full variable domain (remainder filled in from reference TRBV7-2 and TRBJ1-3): GAGVSQSPSNKVTEKGKDVELRCDPISGHTALYWYRQSLGQGLEFLIYFQGNSAPDKSGLPSDRFSAERTGGSVSTLTIQRTQQEDSAVYLCASSLRHQGQADLSGNTIYFGEGSWLTVV.

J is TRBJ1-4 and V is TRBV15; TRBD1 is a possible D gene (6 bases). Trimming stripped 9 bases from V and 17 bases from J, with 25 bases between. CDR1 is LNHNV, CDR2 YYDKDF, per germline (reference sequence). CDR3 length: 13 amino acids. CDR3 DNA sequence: TGTGCCACTAACCAGGGGCTTCATGAAAATTTTTTTTTT. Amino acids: CATNQGLHENFFF.

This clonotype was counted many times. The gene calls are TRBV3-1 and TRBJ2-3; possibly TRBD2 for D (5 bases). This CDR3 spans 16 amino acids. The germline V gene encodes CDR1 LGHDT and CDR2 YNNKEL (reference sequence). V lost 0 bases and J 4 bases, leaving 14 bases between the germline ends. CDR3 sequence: CASSQDTKRLADTQYF. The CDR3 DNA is TGTGCCAGCAGCCAAGATACGAAGCGGCTTGCAGATACGCAGTATTTT.

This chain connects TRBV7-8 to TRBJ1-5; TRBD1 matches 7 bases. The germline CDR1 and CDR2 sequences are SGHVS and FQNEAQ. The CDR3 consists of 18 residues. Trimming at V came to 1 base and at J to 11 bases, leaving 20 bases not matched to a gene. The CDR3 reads CASSLVGQWGQLDSAQHF. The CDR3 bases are TGTGCCAGCAGCTTAGTCGGACAGTGGGGACAGCTCGACTCAGCCCAGCATTTT.

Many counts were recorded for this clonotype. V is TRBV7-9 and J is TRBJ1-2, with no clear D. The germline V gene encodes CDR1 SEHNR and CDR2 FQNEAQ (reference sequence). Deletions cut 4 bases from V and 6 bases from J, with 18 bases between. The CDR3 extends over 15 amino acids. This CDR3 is CASSSPASSAHGYTF. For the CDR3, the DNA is TGTGCCAGCAGCTCACCGGCCTCCTCGGCCCATGGCTACACCTTC. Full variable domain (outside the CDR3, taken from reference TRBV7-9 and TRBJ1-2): DTGVSQNPRHKITKRGQNVTFRCDPISEHNRLYWYRQTLGQGPEFLTYFQNEAQLEKSRLLSDRFSAERPKGSFSTLEIQRTEQGDSAMYLCASSSPASSAHGYTFGSGTRLTVV.

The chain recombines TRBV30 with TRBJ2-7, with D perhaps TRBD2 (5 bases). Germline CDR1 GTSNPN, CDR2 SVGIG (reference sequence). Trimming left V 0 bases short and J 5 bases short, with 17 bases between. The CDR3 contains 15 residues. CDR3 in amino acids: CAWSVRGRRKDEQYF. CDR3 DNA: TGTGCCTGGAGTGTACGGGGAAGGCGAAAGGACGAGCAGTACTTC. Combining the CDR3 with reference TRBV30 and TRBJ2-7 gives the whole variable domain SQTIHQWPATLVQPVGSPLSLECTVEGTSNPNLYWYRQAAGRGLQLLFYSVGIGQISSEVPQNLSASRPQDRQFILSSKKLLLSDSGFYLCAWSVRGRRKDEQYFGPGTRLTVT.

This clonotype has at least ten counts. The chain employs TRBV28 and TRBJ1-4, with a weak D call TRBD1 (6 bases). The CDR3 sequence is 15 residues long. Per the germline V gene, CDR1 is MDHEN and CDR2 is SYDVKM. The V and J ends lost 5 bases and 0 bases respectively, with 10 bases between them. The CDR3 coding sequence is TGTGCCAGCAGTAAACAGGGTGCAACTAATGAAAAACTGTTTTTT. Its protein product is CASSKQGATNEKLFF.

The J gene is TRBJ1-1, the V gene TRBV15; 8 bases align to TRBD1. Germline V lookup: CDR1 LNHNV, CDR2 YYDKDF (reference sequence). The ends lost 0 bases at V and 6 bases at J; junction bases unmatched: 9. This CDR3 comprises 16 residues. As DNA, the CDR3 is TGTGCCACCAGCAGAGATCAGGGGGCCCGAATCGCTGAAGCTTTCTTT. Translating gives CATSRDQGARIAEAFF.

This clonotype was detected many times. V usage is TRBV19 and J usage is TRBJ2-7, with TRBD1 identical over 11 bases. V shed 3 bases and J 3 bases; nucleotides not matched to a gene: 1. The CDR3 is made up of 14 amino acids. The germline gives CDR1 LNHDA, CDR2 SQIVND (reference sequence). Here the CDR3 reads CASSIGTGGYEQYF. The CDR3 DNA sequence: TGTGCCAGTAGTATCGGGACAGGGGGCTACGAGCAGTACTTC.

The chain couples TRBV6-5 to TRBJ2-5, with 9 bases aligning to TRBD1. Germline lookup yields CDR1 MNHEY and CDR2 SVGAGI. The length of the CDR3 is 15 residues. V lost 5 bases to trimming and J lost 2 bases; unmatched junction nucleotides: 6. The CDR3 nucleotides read TGTGCCAGCAGTGAAGAGGGACAGGGTCAAGAGACCCAGTACTTC. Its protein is CASSEEGQGQETQYF.

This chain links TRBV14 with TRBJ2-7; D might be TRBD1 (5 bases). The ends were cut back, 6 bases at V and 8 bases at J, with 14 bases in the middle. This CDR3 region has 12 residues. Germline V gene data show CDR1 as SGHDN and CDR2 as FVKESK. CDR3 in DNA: TGTGCCAGCAGTTTTTTCAGGGTGAAGCAGTACTTC. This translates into CASSFFRVKQYF. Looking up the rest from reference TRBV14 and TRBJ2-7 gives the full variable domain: EAGVTQFPSHSVIEKGQTVTLRCDPISGHDNLYWYRRVMGKEIKFLLHFVKESKQDESGMPNNRFLAERTGGTYSTLKVQPAELEDSGVYFCASSFFRVKQYFGPGTRLTVT.

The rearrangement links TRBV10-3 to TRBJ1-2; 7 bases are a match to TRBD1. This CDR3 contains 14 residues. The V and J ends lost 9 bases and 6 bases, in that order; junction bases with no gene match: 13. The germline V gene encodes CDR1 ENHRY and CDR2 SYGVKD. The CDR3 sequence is CAIANRGVEDGYTF. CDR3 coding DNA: TGTGCCATTGCCAACAGGGGAGTGGAAGATGGCTACACCTTC.

In nucleotides, the CDR3 is TGCAGCGTTGGAAAGGGTCTGGGTCAGCCCCAGCATTTT. It specifies CSVGKGLGQPQHF. The V call is TRBV29-1, the J call TRBJ1-5; no definite D call. Trimming cost V 4 bases and J 6 bases, with 13 bases left between them. CDR3 length: 13 amino acids. Looked up from germline, CDR1 is SQVTM and CDR2 is ANQGSEA.

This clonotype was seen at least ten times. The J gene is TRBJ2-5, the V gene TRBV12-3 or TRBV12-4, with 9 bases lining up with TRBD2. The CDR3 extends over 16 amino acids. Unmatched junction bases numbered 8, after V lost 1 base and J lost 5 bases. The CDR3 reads CASSLVAGGMFETQYF. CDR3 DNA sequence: TGTGCCAGCAGTTTAGTGGCGGGAGGGATGTTCGAGACCCAGTACTTC.